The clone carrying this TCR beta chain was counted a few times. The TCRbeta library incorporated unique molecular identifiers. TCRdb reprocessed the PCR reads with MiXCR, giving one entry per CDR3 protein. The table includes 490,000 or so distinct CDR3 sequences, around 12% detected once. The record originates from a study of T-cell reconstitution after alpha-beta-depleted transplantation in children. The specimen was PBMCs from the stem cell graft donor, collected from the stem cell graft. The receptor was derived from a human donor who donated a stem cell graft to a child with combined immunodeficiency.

CDR3 loop: CASSSDPFPVTYNEQFF. The CDR3 nucleotides are TGTGCCAGCAGCTCCGACCCTTTCCCTGTCACCTACAATGAGCAGTTCTTC. V usage is TRBV7-3 and J usage is TRBJ2-1; no reliable D call. Trimming removed 4 bases at V and 2 bases at J, with 18 bases between. The germline V gene encodes CDR1 SGHTA and CDR2 FQGTGA. The CDR3 length is 17 residues.